This T cell receptor beta chain was identified in a study of read filtering for tumor transcriptome and immune sequencing (dated by TCRdb to the early 2020s). Describing the broader study: The cohort was composed of 17 to 20 male and 14 female patients, with a mean age of 65.9 years and an age range of roughly 45 to 90. Per sample, about 4.05 to 11 million TCR-region mapped reads were obtained with IR-seq, compared with only about 80 to 1,400 with RNA-seq. Using the same bone marrow samples, the study ran both targeted immune repertoire sequencing and bulk whole-transcriptome sequencing and then compared the TCR repertoires from each method. After DNase treatment, whole-transcriptome libraries were prepared with the TruSeq RNA Access Library Prep Kit. As a main aim, a read-filtering strategy for immune repertoire data was addressed, with the specific question being whether clonotypes supported by a single read should be removed. By revised international staging, eight or nine patients were R-ISS I, some 17 were R-ISS II and about seven were R-ISS III. The study at large found these results: IR-seq captured clonotypes at much higher depth and more reliably than RNA-seq, and smaller IR-seq throughput sufficed to identify most shared clonotypes. The sorted CD138-negative fraction was not purified T cells but a mixed bone marrow immune population. Single-read clonotypes made up roughly 82% of clonotypes but 3.5% to 4.5% of total reads in IR-seq, and over 65% of clonotypes and 40% to 45% of reads in RNA-seq. The correlation between IR-seq and RNA-seq shared clonotype proportions was increased by removal of single-read clonotypes.

Each patient had bone marrow sampled at the time of active disease. Ficoll-Hypaque density gradient centrifugation was used to isolate bone marrow mononuclear cells. To remove myeloma plasma cells, the cells were labeled with CD138 magnetic microbeads on a MACS separator, and CD138-negative cells were then collected by negative selection. Flow cytometry with CD138 antibodies on an Attune NxT was used to check how pure the isolated cells were. TRIzol reagent was used to extract total RNA, and a NanoDrop spectrophotometer was used to quantify the extracted RNA. Paired RNA-seq and IR-seq were performed on the CD138-negative bone marrow sample of each patient. V is pared back by 5 bases and J by 0 bases, with 10 bases lying between the germline termini. The CDR3 runs 14 amino acids, cysteine and phenylalanine included. The read is trimmed to its CDR3 DNA, 42 bases read in frame from base 1. CDR1 MNHEY and CDR2 SMNVEV are derived from the germline V gene (reference sequence).

Starting from roughly 440 ng RNA, TCR libraries were constructed with the Immunoverse kit using molecular barcoded adaptors that cover the alpha/delta and beta/gamma chains. The same RNA used for transcriptome sequencing was used for TCR library preparation. Sequencing of the TCR libraries was done on an Illumina HiSeq 4000 with 2 x 150 cycles. The study's processing was this. TCR reads were aligned to human V, D, J and C references and assembled into CDR3 clonotypes with MiXCR, including quality filtering and error correction. Clonotype counts and gene usage diversity were analyzed with the tcR package in R. For inspection of raw mapping reads, RNA-seq reads were mapped by STAR aligner version 2.5.3a onto GRCh37 of the human genome. To test how sequencing depth affected the clonotypes detected, IR-seq fastq files were randomly downsampled with Seqtk 1.3. TCRdb reprocessed the public reads (quality trimming at Q25 with fastp, clone calling with MiXCR) and kept in-frame beta chains. Under each unique CDR3 protein, matching rows form one entry showing the most common genes and DNA. The V and J calls come from TCRdb's annotation, not from the publication. The sample table lists 55,000 to 60,000 distinct CDR3 sequences, 9% to 15% of them with a count of one. Clones ranked in the top ten supply 16% of the sample.

This clonotype was seen ten or more times. What antigen it recognizes has not been identified. The sample holds no much larger clone one base away, and base qualities are not on file. Material: a population of CD138-negative cells sorted from bone marrow. Taken with the paper, the label for cell subset or site translates to: bone marrow mononuclear cells depleted of CD138+ plasma/myeloma cells by negative magnetic selection. This TCR was recovered from a donor at least 40 years old with multiple myeloma. The chain couples TRBV27 to TRBJ1-1; a tentative D call is TRBD1 (5 bases match). The CDR3 in this case is CASSTRTMNTEAFF. The nucleotide sequence is given as TGTGCCAGCAGTACGAGGACAATGAACACTGAAGCTTTCTTT.